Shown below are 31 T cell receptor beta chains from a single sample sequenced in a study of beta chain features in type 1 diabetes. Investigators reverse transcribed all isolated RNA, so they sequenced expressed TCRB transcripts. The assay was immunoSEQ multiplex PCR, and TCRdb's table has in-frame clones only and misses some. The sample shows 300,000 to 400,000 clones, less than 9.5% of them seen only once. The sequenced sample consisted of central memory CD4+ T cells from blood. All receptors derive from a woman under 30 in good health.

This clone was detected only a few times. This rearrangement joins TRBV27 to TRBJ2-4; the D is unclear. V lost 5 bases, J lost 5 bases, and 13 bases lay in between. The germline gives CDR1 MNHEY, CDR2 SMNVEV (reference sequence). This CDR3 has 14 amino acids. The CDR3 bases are TGTGCCAGCAGTAGCTGGGGTCTGGAAAACATTCAGTACTTC. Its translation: CASSSWGLENIQYF.

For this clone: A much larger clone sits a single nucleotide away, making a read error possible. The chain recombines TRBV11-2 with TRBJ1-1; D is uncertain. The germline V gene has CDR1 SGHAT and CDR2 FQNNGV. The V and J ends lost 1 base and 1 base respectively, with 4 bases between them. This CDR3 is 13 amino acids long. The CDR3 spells CASSLAGNTEAFF. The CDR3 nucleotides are TGTGCCAGCAGCTTAGCAGGGAACACTGAAGCTTTCTTT.

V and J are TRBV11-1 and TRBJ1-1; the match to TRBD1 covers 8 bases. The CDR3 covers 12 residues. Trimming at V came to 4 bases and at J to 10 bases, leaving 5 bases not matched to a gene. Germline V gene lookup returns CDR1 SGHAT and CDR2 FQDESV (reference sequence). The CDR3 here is CASSSTGQAAFF. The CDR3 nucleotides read TGTGCCAGCAGCTCGACGGGACAGGCAGCTTTCTTT. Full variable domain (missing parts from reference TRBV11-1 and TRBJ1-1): EAEVAQSPRYKITEKSQAVAFWCDPISGHATLYWYRQILGQGPELLVQFQDESVVDDSQLPKDRFSAERLKGVDSTLKIQPAELGDSAMYLCASSSTGQAAFFGQGTRLTVV.

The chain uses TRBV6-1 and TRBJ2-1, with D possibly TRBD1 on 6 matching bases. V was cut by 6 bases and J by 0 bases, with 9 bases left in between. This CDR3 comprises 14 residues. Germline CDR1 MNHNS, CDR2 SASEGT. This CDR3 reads CASSGQSSYNEQFF. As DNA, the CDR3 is TGTGCCAGCAGCGGACAGAGCTCCTACAATGAGCAGTTCTTC.

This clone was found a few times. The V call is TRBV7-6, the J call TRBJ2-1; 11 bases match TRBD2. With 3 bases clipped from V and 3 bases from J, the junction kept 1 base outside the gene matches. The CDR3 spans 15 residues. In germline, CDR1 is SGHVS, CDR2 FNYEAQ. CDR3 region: CASSFTSGSYNEQFF. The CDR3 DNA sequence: TGTGCCAGCAGCTTTACTAGCGGGAGCTACAATGAGCAGTTCTTC.

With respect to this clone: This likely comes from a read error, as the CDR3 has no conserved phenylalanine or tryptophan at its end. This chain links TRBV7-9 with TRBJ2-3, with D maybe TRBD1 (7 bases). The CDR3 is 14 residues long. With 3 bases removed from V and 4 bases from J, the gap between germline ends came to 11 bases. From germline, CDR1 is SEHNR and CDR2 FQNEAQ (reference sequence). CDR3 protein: CASSLGQRADTQYC. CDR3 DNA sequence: TGTGCCAGCAGCTTGGGACAGCGGGCAGATACGCAGTATTGT.

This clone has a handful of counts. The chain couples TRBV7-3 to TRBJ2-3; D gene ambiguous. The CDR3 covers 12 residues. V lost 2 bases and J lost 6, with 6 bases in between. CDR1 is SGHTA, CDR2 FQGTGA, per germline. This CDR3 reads CASSLAADTQYF. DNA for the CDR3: TGTGCCAGCAGCTTAGCAGCCGATACGCAGTATTTT.

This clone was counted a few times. The CDR3 loop reads CASSLEETLYEQYF. CDR3 DNA: TGTGCCAGCAGCTTAGAGGAAACTCTCTACGAGCAGTACTTC. This rearrangement joins TRBV11-1 to TRBJ2-7, with no clear D. Germline V gene sequence: CDR1 SGHAT, CDR2 FQDESV (reference sequence). The length of the CDR3 is 14 residues. With 1 base removed from V and 3 bases from J, the gap between germline ends came to 10 bases.

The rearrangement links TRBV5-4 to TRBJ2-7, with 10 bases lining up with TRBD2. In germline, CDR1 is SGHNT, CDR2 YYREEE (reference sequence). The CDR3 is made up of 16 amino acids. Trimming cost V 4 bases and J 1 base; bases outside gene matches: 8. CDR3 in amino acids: CASSLGEREGSYEQYF. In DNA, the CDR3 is TGTGCCAGCAGCCTCGGGGAGCGGGAGGGGTCCTACGAGCAGTACTTC.

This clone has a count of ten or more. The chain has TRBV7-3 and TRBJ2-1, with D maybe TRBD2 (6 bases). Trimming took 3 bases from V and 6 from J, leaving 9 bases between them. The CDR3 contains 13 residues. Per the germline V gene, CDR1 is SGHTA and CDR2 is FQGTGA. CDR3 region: CASSFAGSNEQFF. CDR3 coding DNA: TGTGCCAGCAGCTTCGCCGGGAGCAATGAGCAGTTCTTC.

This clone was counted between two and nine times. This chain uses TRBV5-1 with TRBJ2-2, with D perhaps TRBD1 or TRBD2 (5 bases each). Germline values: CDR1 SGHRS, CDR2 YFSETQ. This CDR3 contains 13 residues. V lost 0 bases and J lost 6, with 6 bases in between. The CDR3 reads CASSLVGAGELFF. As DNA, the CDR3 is TGCGCCAGCAGCTTGGTGGGGGCCGGGGAGCTGTTTTTT.

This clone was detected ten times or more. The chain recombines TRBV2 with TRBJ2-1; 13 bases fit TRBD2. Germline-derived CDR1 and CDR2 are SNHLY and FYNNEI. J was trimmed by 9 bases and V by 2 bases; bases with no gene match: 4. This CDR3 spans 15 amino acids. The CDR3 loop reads CASSERTSGSSEQFF. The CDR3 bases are TGTGCCAGCAGTGAAAGGACTAGCGGGAGCAGTGAGCAGTTCTTC.

The CDR3 protein is CASSESSGSLDTQYF. CDR3 DNA: TGTGCCAGCAGTGAATCTAGCGGGAGCTTAGATACGCAGTATTTT. The chain carries TRBV2 and TRBJ2-3; the match to TRBD2 covers 10 bases. J gave up 5 bases and V 2 bases, and 4 bases lay outside the gene matches. Germline CDR1 reads SNHLY; CDR2 reads FYNNEI. CDR3 length equals 15 residues.

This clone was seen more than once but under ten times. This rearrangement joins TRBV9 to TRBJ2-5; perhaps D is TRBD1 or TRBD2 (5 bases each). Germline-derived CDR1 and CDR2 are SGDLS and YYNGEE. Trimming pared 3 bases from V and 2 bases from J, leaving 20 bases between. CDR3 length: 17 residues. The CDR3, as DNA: TGTGCCAGCAGCGGAGGGTCCCTCTGGGGCAGACAAGAGACCCAGTACTTC. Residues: CASSGGSLWGRQETQYF.

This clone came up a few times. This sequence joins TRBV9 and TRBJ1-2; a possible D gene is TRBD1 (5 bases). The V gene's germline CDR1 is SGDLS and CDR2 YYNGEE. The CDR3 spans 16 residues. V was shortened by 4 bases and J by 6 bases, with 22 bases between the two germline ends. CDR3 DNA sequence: TGTGCCAGCAGCCCGGCAACGGGGCGCGGTAGGAATGGCTACACCTTC. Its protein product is CASSPATGRGRNGYTF.

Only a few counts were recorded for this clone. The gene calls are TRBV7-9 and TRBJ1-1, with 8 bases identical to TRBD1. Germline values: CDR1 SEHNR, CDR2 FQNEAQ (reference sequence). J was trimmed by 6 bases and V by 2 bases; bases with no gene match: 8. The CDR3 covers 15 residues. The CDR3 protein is CASSLQGAATAEAFF. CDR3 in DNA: TGTGCCAGCAGCTTACAGGGGGCGGCAACCGCTGAAGCTTTCTTT. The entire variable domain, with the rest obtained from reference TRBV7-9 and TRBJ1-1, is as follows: DTGVSQNPRHKITKRGQNVTFRCDPISEHNRLYWYRQTLGQGPEFLTYFQNEAQLEKSRLLSDRFSAERPKGSFSTLEIQRTEQGDSAMYLCASSLQGAATAEAFFGQGTRLTVV.

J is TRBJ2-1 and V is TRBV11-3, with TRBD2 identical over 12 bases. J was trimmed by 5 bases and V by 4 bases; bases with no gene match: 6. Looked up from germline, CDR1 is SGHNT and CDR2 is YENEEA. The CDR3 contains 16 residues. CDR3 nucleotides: TGTGCCAGCAGCTATGGGACTAGCGGGTCAGACAATGAGCAGTTCTTC. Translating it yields CASSYGTSGSDNEQFF.

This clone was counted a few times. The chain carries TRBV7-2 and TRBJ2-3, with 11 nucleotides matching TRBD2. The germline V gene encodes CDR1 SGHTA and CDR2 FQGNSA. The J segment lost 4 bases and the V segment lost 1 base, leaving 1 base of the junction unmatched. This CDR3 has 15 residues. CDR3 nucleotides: TGTGCCAGCAGCTTAGATAGCGGGAGGGCAGATACGCAGTATTTT. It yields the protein CASSLDSGRADTQYF. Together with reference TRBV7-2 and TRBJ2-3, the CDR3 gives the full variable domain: GAGVSQSPSNKVTEKGKDVELRCDPISGHTALYWYRQSLGQGLEFLIYFQGNSAPDKSGLPSDRFSAERTGGSVSTLTIQRTQQEDSAVYLCASSLDSGRADTQYFGPGTRLTVL.

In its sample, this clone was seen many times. In DNA, the CDR3 is TGTGCCAGCAGTAAAGGGACAGGGAGTATGCTTAGACTGTTTTTT. This codes for CASSKGTGSMLRLFF. V usage is TRBV28 and J usage is TRBJ1-4; TRBD1 matches 9 bases. This CDR3 comprises 15 residues. CDR1 and CDR2 (germline): MDHEN, SYDVKM. J was trimmed by 13 bases and V by 5 bases; bases with no gene match: 14.

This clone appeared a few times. The CDR3 DNA reads TGTGCCAGCAGCACCGGGACTAGCGGGAGCTGGGAGCAGTACTTC. Translation gives CASSTGTSGSWEQYF. V usage is TRBV21-1 and J usage is TRBJ2-7; TRBD2, the D gene given by the table, was not confirmed from the DNA. TRBV21-1 is a pseudogene locus. The CDR3 extends over 15 amino acids.

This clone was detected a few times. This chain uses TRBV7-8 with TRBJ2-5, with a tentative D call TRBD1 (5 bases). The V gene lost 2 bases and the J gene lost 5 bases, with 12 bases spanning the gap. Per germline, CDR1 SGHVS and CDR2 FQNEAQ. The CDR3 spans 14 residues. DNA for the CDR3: TGTGCCAGCAGCTTACGGGTGCAGGGCGAGACCCAGTACTTC. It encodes CASSLRVQGETQYF.

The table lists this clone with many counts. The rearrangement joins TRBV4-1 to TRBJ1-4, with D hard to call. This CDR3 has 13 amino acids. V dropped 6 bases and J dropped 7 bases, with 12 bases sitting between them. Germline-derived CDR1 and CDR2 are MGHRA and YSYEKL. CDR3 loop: CASRPNAGEKLFF. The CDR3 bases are TGCGCCAGCAGGCCCAACGCGGGTGAAAAACTGTTTTTT.

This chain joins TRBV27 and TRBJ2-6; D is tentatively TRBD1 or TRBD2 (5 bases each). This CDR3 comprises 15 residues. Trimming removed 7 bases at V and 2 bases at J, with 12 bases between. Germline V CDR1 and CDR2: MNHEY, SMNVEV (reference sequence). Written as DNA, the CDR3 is TGTGCCAGCACCGTAAGGGGAGCTGGGGCCAACGTCCTGACTTTC. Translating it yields CASTVRGAGANVLTF.

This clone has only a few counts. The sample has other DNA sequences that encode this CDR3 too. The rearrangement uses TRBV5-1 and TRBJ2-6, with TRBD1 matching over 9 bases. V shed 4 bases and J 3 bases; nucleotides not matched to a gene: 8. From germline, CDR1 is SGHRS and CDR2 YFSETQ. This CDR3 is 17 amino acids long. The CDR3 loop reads CASSQTGGRGGANVLTF. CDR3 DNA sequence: TGCGCCAGCAGCCAGACAGGGGGGCGTGGTGGGGCCAACGTCCTGACTTTC.

The DNA of the CDR3 is TGTGCCAGCAGCGCCCCTGGCGGGAGGACCTACGAGCAGTACTTC. As protein: CASSAPGGRTYEQYF. The rearrangement links TRBV5-6 to TRBJ2-7, with 8 bases fitting TRBD2. The CDR3 runs 15 residues. J was trimmed by 2 bases and V by 4 bases; bases with no gene match: 8. CDR1 is SGHDT and CDR2 is YYEEEE in the germline V gene.

DNA of the CDR3: TGCAGTGCTAGAGTAGTTTACGAGCAGTACTTC. Translating it yields CSARVVYEQYF. The gene calls are TRBV20-1 and TRBJ2-5; D gene uncertain. The DNA end is more similar to TRBJ2-7, so the J call may be wrong. Germline V lookup: CDR1 DFQATT, CDR2 SNEGSKA (reference sequence). The CDR3 runs 11 residues.

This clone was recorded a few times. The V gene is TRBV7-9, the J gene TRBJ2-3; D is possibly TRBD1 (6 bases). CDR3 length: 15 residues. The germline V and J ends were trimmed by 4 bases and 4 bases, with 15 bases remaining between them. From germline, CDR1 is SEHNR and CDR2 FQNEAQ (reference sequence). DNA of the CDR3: TGTGCCAGCAGCTCGCAACAACAGGGTTCAGATACGCAGTATTTT. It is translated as CASSSQQQGSDTQYF. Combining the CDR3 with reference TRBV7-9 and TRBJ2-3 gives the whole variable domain DTGVSQNPRHKITKRGQNVTFRCDPISEHNRLYWYRQTLGQGPEFLTYFQNEAQLEKSRLLSDRFSAERPKGSFSTLEIQRTEQGDSAMYLCASSSQQQGSDTQYFGPGTRLTVL.

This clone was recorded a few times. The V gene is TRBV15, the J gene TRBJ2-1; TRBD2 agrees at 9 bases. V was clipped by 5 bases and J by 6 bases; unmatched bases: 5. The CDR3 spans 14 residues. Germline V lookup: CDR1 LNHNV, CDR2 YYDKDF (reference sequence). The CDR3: CATSRASGTNEQFF. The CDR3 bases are TGTGCCACCAGCCGGGCTAGCGGGACCAATGAGCAGTTCTTC.

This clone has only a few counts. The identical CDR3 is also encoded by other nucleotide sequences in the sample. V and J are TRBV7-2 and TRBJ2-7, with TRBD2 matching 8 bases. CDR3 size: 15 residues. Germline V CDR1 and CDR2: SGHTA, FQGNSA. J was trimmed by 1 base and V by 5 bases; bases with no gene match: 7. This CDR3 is CASSPGGGRSYEQYF. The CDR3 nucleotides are TGTGCCAGCAGCCCCGGGGGCGGGAGGTCCTACGAGCAGTACTTC.

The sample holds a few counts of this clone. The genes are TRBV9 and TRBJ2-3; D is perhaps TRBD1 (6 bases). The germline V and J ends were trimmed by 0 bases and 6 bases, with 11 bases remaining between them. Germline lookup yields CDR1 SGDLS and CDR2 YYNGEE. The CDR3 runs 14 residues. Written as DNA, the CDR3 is TGTGCCAGCAGCGTAGCGCCGAGGGGGGATACGCAGTATTTT. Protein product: CASSVAPRGDTQYF.

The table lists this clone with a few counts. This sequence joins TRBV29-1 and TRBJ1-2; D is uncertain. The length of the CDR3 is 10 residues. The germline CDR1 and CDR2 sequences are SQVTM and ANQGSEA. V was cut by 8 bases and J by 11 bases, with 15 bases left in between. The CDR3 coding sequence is TGCAGCACGGACCGGTCCGGGTACACCTTC. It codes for CSTDRSGYTF.